The 22 T cell receptor beta chains reported below all come from one sample, sequenced in a study of OX40 agonist ivuxolimab in advanced cancers. The table came from immunoSEQ multiplex PCR; TCRdb's copy has only in-frame clones and leaves some out. The sample lists approximately 64,000 clones; around 85% were seen once. This specimen was CD4+ or CD8+ T cells sorted from blood, taken in a trial of the OX40 agonist ivuxolimab. The receptors originated from an adult with an advanced solid tumor such as melanoma, head and neck, liver or kidney cancer.

This chain connects TRBV5-4 to TRBJ2-5; the D is unclear. The tail of the sequence fits TRBJ2-7 better, so the J call may be wrong. Germline values: CDR1 SGHNT, CDR2 YYREEE (reference sequence). CDR3 length equals 15 residues. The CDR3 reads CASSLLGGGPSEQYF. CDR3 DNA sequence: TGTGCCAGCAGCTTGCTGGGCGGCGGACCCAGCGAGCAGTACTTC.

The chain combines TRBV18 with TRBJ2-3; D possibly uses TRBD1 or TRBD2 (5 bases each). V was clipped by 0 bases and J by 3 bases, with 16 bases between them. This CDR3 is built from 17 residues. The V gene's germline CDR1 is KGHSH and CDR2 LQKENI. This CDR3 is CASSPPPVGERTDTQYF. DNA for the CDR3: TGTGCCAGCTCACCACCGCCCGTGGGGGAAAGGACAGATACGCAGTATTTT. Looking up the rest from reference TRBV18 and TRBJ2-3 gives the full variable domain: NAGVMQNPRHLVRRRGQEARLRCSPMKGHSHVYWYRQLPEEGLKFMVYLQKENIIDESGMPKERFSAEFPKEGPSILRIQQVVRGDSAAYFCASSPPPVGERTDTQYFGPGTRLTVL.

The chain couples TRBV5-1 to TRBJ2-7; TRBD1 aligns across 7 bases. The CDR3 is made up of 14 amino acids. Per germline, CDR1 SGHRS and CDR2 YFSETQ. Trimming took 4 bases from V and 3 from J; bases not matched to a gene: 7. The CDR3 sequence: CASSRSQGVYEQYF. CDR3 DNA sequence: TGCGCCAGCAGCCGAAGCCAGGGGGTCTACGAGCAGTACTTC.

In this sample, this clone turned up a few times. The CDR3 DNA reads TGTGCCACCATGCAGGGACTAGCGGAGCACGAGCAGTACTTC. As protein: CATMQGLAEHEQYF. The chain joins TRBV2 to TRBJ2-7, with TRBD2 identical over 11 bases. Unmatched junction bases numbered 10, after V lost 10 bases and J lost 5 bases. CDR1 is SNHLY and CDR2 is FYNNEI in the germline V gene. The CDR3 is 14 residues long.

V is TRBV5-1 and J is TRBJ2-3, with D possibly matching TRBD2 (6 bases). The CDR3 is 15 amino acids. Germline values: CDR1 SGHRS, CDR2 YFSETQ. Trimming took 4 bases from V and 3 from J, leaving 15 bases between them. The CDR3 region has the DNA TGCGCCAGCAGCCTAGCGATAGGTCTAACAGATACGCAGTATTTT. This gives the protein CASSLAIGLTDTQYF.

The V call is TRBV20-1, the J call TRBJ2-3; D gene uncertain. CDR3 length equals 11 residues. Trimming removed 1 base from V and 5 bases from J, with 4 bases in between. Germline V gene data show CDR1 as DFQATT and CDR2 as SNEGSKA (reference sequence). This CDR3 reads CSARVGDTQYF. As DNA, the CDR3 is TGCAGTGCTAGAGTCGGAGATACGCAGTATTTT.

The V call is TRBV6-1, the J call TRBJ1-4, with 9 positions matching TRBD1. Germline assignment: CDR1 MNHNS and CDR2 SASEGT. The CDR3 sequence is 17 residues long. V shed 3 bases and J 8 bases; nucleotides not matched to a gene: 13. The CDR3 DNA reads TGTGCCAGCAGTGAGGGCCGATCGGGACAGGGAAGGGAAAAACTGTTTTTT. Translated: CASSEGRSGQGREKLFF.

The V call is TRBV10-3, the J call TRBJ2-7, with D unresolved. The CDR3 is made up of 13 amino acids. V lost 10 bases and J 2 bases, leaving 15 bases between the germline ends. Germline CDR1 ENHRY, CDR2 SYGVKD. CDR3 nucleotides: TGTGCCAGCATCAGCGCCGCGACCTACGAGCAGTACTTC. Amino acid sequence: CASISAATYEQYF.

The chain carries TRBV7-6 and TRBJ2-1, with TRBD2 matching 11 bases. This CDR3 spans 17 amino acids. The J segment lost 5 bases and the V segment lost 5 bases, leaving 11 bases of the junction unmatched. Germline V gene lookup returns CDR1 SGHVS and CDR2 FNYEAQ. The CDR3 sequence: CASSAGYGTSGHNEQFF. The CDR3 DNA reads as TGTGCCAGCAGCGCCGGATACGGGACTAGCGGCCACAATGAGCAGTTCTTC.

This sequence joins TRBV30 and TRBJ1-2; D unclear. CDR1 is GTSNPN, CDR2 SVGIG, per germline (reference sequence). CDR3 length equals 13 residues. Trimming stripped 0 bases from V and 5 bases from J, with 10 bases between. The CDR3 nucleotides are TGTGCCTGGAGTGTTGGCCCCGATTATGGCTACACCTTC. Amino acids: CAWSVGPDYGYTF.

This chain links TRBV30 with TRBJ2-1; D uncertain. CDR1 and CDR2 (germline): GTSNPN, SVGIG (reference sequence). The CDR3 runs to 12 residues. V was pared by 8 bases and J by 12 bases, with 20 bases between. The CDR3 sequence: CALEEGPSSQFF. The CDR3 DNA follows: TGTGCCCTGGAAGAAGGCCCGAGCTCGCAGTTCTTC.

The V gene is TRBV6-6, the J gene TRBJ2-7, with 8 bases that match TRBD1. Germline CDR1 reads MNHNY; CDR2 reads SVGAGI (reference sequence). The CDR3 covers 12 residues. V gave up 5 bases and J gave up 9 bases; unmatched junction bases: 6. This CDR3 is CASSTDRGGQYF. CDR3 bases: TGTGCCAGCAGTACAGACAGGGGCGGGCAGTACTTC.

The V gene is TRBV7-8, the J gene TRBJ2-5; 11 nucleotides match TRBD2. The CDR3 loop spans 16 amino acids. Looked up from germline, CDR1 is SGHVS and CDR2 is FQNEAQ. J lost 2 bases, V lost 5 bases, and 7 bases had no gene match. The CDR3 sequence is CASSIESSGRQETQYF. CDR3 DNA: TGTGCCAGCAGCATCGAGTCTAGCGGGAGGCAAGAGACCCAGTACTTC.

This rearrangement joins TRBV6-6 to TRBJ2-7; D gene uncertain. V lost 5 bases to trimming and J lost 5 bases, with 13 bases between them. This CDR3 is 13 amino acids long. CDR1 and CDR2 from the germline V gene are MNHNY and SVGAGI (reference sequence). CDR3 sequence reads: CASSDRPLHEQYF. The CDR3 nucleotides read TGTGCCAGCAGTGACCGACCCCTCCACGAGCAGTACTTC.

The V gene is TRBV7-6, the J gene TRBJ2-1, with D hard to call. Trimming left V 0 bases short and J 9 bases short, with 9 bases between. This CDR3 has 13 residues. Germline CDR1 SGHVS, CDR2 FNYEAQ. The CDR3 nucleotides read TGTGCCAGCAGCTTAGCTTTAGTGGGTGAGCAGTTCTTC. Its translation: CASSLALVGEQFF.

The chain has TRBV2 and TRBJ2-5; 7 bases align to TRBD1. CDR3 size: 14 residues. CDR1 SNHLY and CDR2 FYNNEI come from the germline V gene. After removal of 2 bases from V and 6 bases from J, the junction contained 6 bases not matched to a gene. The CDR3 region is CASSETLGQKTQYF. CDR3 coding DNA: TGTGCCAGCAGTGAAACCCTGGGACAGAAGACCCAGTACTTC.

The genes are TRBV4-1 and TRBJ1-4; TRBD1 might be the D (5 bases). V was shortened by 4 bases and J by 12 bases, with 24 bases between the two germline ends. Germline lookup yields CDR1 MGHRA and CDR2 YSYEKL. The length of the CDR3 is 16 residues. In DNA, the CDR3 is TGCGCCAGCAGCCGAGATCCAGGGACCACAGTCGGTGAACTGTTTTTT. Residues: CASSRDPGTTVGELFF.

The chain combines TRBV4-1 with TRBJ2-2, with D possibly being TRBD1 or TRBD2 (5 bases each). The CDR3 has 19 residues. Between the trimmed V and J ends, which lost 1 base and 0 bases, there was a span of 18 bases. Germline CDR1 is MGHRA and CDR2 is YSYEKL. The CDR3 sequence is CASSQGAFRGRTNTGELFF. The CDR3 coding sequence is TGCGCCAGCAGCCAAGGAGCCTTTAGGGGACGGACGAACACCGGGGAGCTGTTTTTT.

The chain combines TRBV10-3 with TRBJ1-3, with D uncertain. Germline lookup yields CDR1 ENHRY and CDR2 SYGVKD. The CDR3 loop spans 14 amino acids. V was cut by 7 bases and J by 1 base, with 11 bases left in between. CDR3: CAITSVSSGNTIYF. Written as DNA, the CDR3 is TGTGCCATCACTTCCGTCTCGTCTGGAAACACCATATATTTT.

This clone has just one count. The chain couples TRBV7-2 to TRBJ1-2, with 8 bases aligning to TRBD1. CDR3 length: 16 residues. Germline assignment: CDR1 SGHTA and CDR2 FQGNSA. V shed 1 base, J shed 4 bases, and the junction held 8 bases outside the gene matches. CDR3 residues: CASSLGATGAGYGYTF. CDR3 coding DNA: TGTGCCAGCAGCTTAGGTGCGACAGGGGCTGGCTATGGCTACACCTTC.

Only a few counts were recorded for this clone. The V and J genes are TRBV7-2 and TRBJ2-5; D is uncertain. The last part of the DNA fits TRBJ2-7 better; the J call may be wrong. CDR3 length equals 14 residues. Germline CDR1 is SGHTA and CDR2 is FQGNSA. CDR3 protein: CASSLSPSSYEQYF. CDR3 DNA sequence: TGTGCCAGCAGCTTATCTCCTAGCTCCTACGAGCAGTACTTC.

This clone has more than one count but fewer than ten. This chain uses TRBV19 with TRBJ1-1; D is perhaps TRBD1 (6 bases). The V gene lost 6 bases and the J gene lost 10 bases, with 15 bases spanning the gap. The CDR3 is 12 amino acids. The V gene's germline CDR1 is LNHDA and CDR2 SQIVND (reference sequence). The DNA of the CDR3 is TGTGCCAGTAGGAAGGGGGGAGCGGGAGCTTTCTTT. It codes for CASRKGGAGAFF.